Sequencing of this TCR beta chain was carried out in a study of T cell responses to AZD1222 COVID-19 vaccine. Overall study findings and caveats: Spike was spanned by vaccine-associated CD4 TCRs, with dominance at 160-218 and 743-854. Donor demographics were predominantly white British with a female majority; clonal diversity may be underestimated. In all cases, repertoires were sampled only after the peak T cell response.

The protocol was immunoSEQ multiplex PCR, while the TCRdb copy is restricted to in-frame clones and leaves out a portion. Here the sample spans about 100,000 clones, over 75% being singletons. A word on this clone: Antigen: not known. Other DNA sequences of this sample code for an identical CDR3.

Germline CDR1 and CDR2: MNHEY and SMNVEV (reference sequence). Trimming shortened V by 3 bases and J by 5 bases, and 9 bases separated the two germline ends. The CDR3 covers 13 residues. The sample in question was peripheral blood, obtained on day 0 of MenACWY control vaccination. V is TRBV27 and J is TRBJ2-3; perhaps TRBD2 as D (5 bases). The sequence came from an adult in good health. The CDR3, as DNA: TGTGCCAGCAGTTTCCGCGAGGGAGATACGCAGTATTTT. It is translated as CASSFREGDTQYF.